The 20 T cell receptor beta chains presented below share a single source sample, sequenced in a study of blood T cell repertoires in COVID-19. Profiled with immunoSEQ multiplex PCR; TCRdb holds only in-frame clones, not every one. The sample gives 150,000 to 180,000 clones, roughly four fifths of which show up once; more than 5.5% is in the top ten. The specimen was PBMCs or T cells enriched from blood (not recorded which). All receptors derive from a man between 45 and 60 years old who had recovered from COVID-19.

The rearrangement links TRBV10-2 to TRBJ2-3; D unclear. Deletions cut 0 bases from V and 0 bases from J, with 7 bases between. Germline V gene sequence: CDR1 WSHSY, CDR2 SAAADI. The CDR3 runs to 15 residues. CDR3 region: CASSESVVSTDTQYF. DNA of the CDR3: TGCGCCAGCAGTGAGTCGGTAGTTAGCACAGATACGCAGTATTTT.

The chain uses TRBV12-3 or TRBV12-4 and TRBJ1-5; a weak D match, TRBD1 (5 bases). V was clipped by 6 bases and J by 2 bases, with 8 bases between them. The CDR3 extends over 13 amino acids. In DNA, the CDR3 is TGTGCCAGCAGGCTAGGGGGCAATCAGCCCCAGCATTTT. Encoded protein: CASRLGGNQPQHF.

Here the CDR3 DNA reads TGTGCCAGCAGCTCGGACAGGAATTCACCCCTCCACTTT. It encodes CASSSDRNSPLHF. This chain joins TRBV2 and TRBJ1-6; 7 nucleotides match TRBD1. CDR1 and CDR2 from the germline V gene are SNHLY and FYNNEI. V was clipped by 6 bases and J by 7 bases; unmatched bases: 3. CDR3 length equals 13 residues.

A few counts support this clone. The V gene is TRBV2, the J gene TRBJ2-7; 7 bases map to TRBD1. There are 13 residues in the CDR3. J lost 2 bases, V lost 7 bases, and 5 bases had no gene match. Germline V gives CDR1 SNHLY, CDR2 FYNNEI. The DNA for the CDR3 is TGTGCCAGCAAGGACAGGCAGCCCTACGAGCAGTACTTC. This gives the protein CASKDRQPYEQYF.

The chain combines TRBV6-1 with TRBJ1-4; a weak D match, TRBD1 (6 bases). Germline CDR1 and CDR2: MNHNS and SASEGT. V lost 2 bases to trimming and J lost 7 bases, with 17 bases between them. The CDR3 sequence is 16 residues long. CDR3 coding DNA: TGTGCCAGCAGTGAATTCGTAGTCGGGGGGCTTGAAAAACTGTTTTTT. Its protein is CASSEFVVGGLEKLFF.

The chain employs TRBV3-1 (or the pseudogene TRBV3-2) and TRBJ1-2; maybe TRBD1 (6 bases). The CDR3 consists of 16 residues. V gave up 4 bases and J gave up 0 bases, with 15 bases separating them. CDR1 is LGHDT and CDR2 is YNNKEL in the germline V gene (reference sequence). CDR3 DNA: TGTGCCAGCAGCCGAGGACAGTCCAGCACTAACTATGGCTACACCTTC. It specifies CASSRGQSSTNYGYTF.

The chain is built from TRBV4-3 and TRBJ2-1; 7 nucleotides line up with TRBD1. V shed 5 bases and J 3 bases; nucleotides not matched to a gene: 7. This CDR3 comprises 15 residues. In germline, CDR1 is LGHNA, CDR2 YSLEER. The CDR3 DNA reads TGCGCCAGCAGCGCGATAGACAGGGACTACAATGAGCAGTTCTTC. It yields the protein CASSAIDRDYNEQFF.

V usage is TRBV20-1 and J usage is TRBJ1-5; D may be TRBD1 (5 bases). This CDR3 contains 15 residues. The ends were cut back, 3 bases at V and 2 bases at J, with 14 bases in the middle. The germline gives CDR1 DFQATT, CDR2 SNEGSKA (reference sequence). CDR3 coding DNA: TGCAGTGCTAGTTACGGGGGTTCGGGCAATCAGCCCCAGCATTTT. This gives the protein CSASYGGSGNQPQHF.

The chain couples TRBV19 to TRBJ1-1; 7 bases match TRBD1. J gave up 0 bases and V 7 bases, and 5 bases lay outside the gene matches. The germline V gene has CDR1 LNHDA and CDR2 SQIVND (reference sequence). This CDR3 has 14 amino acids. Written as DNA, the CDR3 is TGTGCCAGTATCGACGGACAGGTGAACACTGAAGCTTTCTTT. It specifies CASIDGQVNTEAFF.

The gene calls are TRBV2 and TRBJ1-2, with D hard to call. The V gene's germline CDR1 is SNHLY and CDR2 FYNNEI. The V and J ends lost 7 bases and 1 base respectively, with 7 bases between them. This CDR3 is 12 amino acids long. CDR3 in DNA: TGTGCCAGCACCGGTTTTAACTATGGCTACACCTTC. Translation: CASTGFNYGYTF.

This chain links TRBV12-3 or TRBV12-4 with TRBJ1-2; tentatively, D is TRBD1 (6 bases). The CDR3 contains 13 residues. V lost 5 bases, J lost 4 bases, and 11 bases lay in between. The DNA for the CDR3 is TGTGCCAGCAGTCTCGGACAGATCTATGGCTACACCTTC. It yields the protein CASSLGQIYGYTF.

This sequence joins TRBV4-3 and TRBJ1-2; D is undetermined. CDR1 and CDR2 (germline): LGHNA, YSLEER. The CDR3 runs to 15 residues. Trimming removed 0 bases from V and 4 bases from J, with 12 bases in between. This CDR3 is CASSQESLLSYGYTF. CDR3 nucleotides: TGCGCCAGCAGCCAAGAATCCCTGCTCAGCTATGGCTACACCTTC.

The genes are TRBV6-5 and TRBJ1-6; D is unclear. CDR1 is MNHEY and CDR2 is SVGAGI in the germline V gene. This CDR3 comprises 13 residues. Between the trimmed V and J ends, which lost 6 bases and 7 bases, there was a span of 10 bases. CDR3 bases: TGTGCCAGCAGAATGGACTTCAATTCACCCCTCCACTTT. Translated, it gives CASRMDFNSPLHF.

This chain connects TRBV7-9 to TRBJ2-1, with 7 nucleotides matching TRBD1. The length of the CDR3 is 13 residues. J was trimmed by 6 bases and V by 4 bases; bases with no gene match: 3. Germline-derived CDR1 and CDR2 are SEHNR and FQNEAQ (reference sequence). The CDR3 DNA reads as TGTGCCAGCAGCTCTGCAGGGGGCAATGAGCAGTTCTTC. Its translation is CASSSAGGNEQFF. The entire variable domain, with the rest obtained from reference TRBV7-9 and TRBJ2-1, is as follows: DTGVSQNPRHKITKRGQNVTFRCDPISEHNRLYWYRQTLGQGPEFLTYFQNEAQLEKSRLLSDRFSAERPKGSFSTLEIQRTEQGDSAMYLCASSSAGGNEQFFGPGTRLTVL.

Here the CDR3 reads CASSQRQGANTIYF. The CDR3 coding sequence is TGTGCCAGCAGCCAGCGGCAGGGTGCGAACACCATATATTTT. V usage is TRBV3-1 (or the pseudogene TRBV3-2) and J usage is TRBJ1-3; TRBD1 might be the D (5 bases). Trimming took off 3 bases at V and 7 bases at J, with 13 bases between the two ends. Germline assignment: CDR1 LGHDT and CDR2 YNNKEL (reference sequence). The CDR3 is made up of 14 amino acids.

This sequence joins TRBV11-3 and TRBJ2-7; 12 nucleotides align to TRBD2. CDR1 and CDR2 (germline): SGHNT, YENEEA. The V gene end was trimmed by 4 bases and the J gene end by 3 bases; junction bases not matched to a gene: 7. This CDR3 contains 16 residues. The CDR3 bases are TGTGCCAGCAGCTCCCGACTAGCGGGGGCCAACTACGAGCAGTACTTC. Translation: CASSSRLAGANYEQYF.

The chain is built from TRBV11-2 and TRBJ2-1; 10 nucleotides agree with TRBD2. Germline V CDR1 and CDR2: SGHAT, FQNNGV. The V segment lost 4 bases and the J segment 9 bases; nucleotides outside the gene matches: 6. CDR3 length: 14 amino acids. This CDR3 reads CASSSGLASPEQFF. The CDR3 nucleotides read TGTGCCAGCAGCTCGGGACTAGCGTCTCCTGAGCAGTTCTTC.

V usage is TRBV18 and J usage is TRBJ1-2; 7 nucleotides match TRBD1. V lost 4 bases and J lost 3; bases outside the gene matches: 2. The V gene's germline CDR1 is KGHSH and CDR2 LQKENI. The CDR3 is made up of 13 amino acids. The DNA for the CDR3 is TGTGCCAGCTCACAGGGGGCAGACTATGGCTACACCTTC. This gives the protein CASSQGADYGYTF.

This chain links TRBV12-3 or TRBV12-4 with TRBJ1-2, with TRBD1 as a possible D gene (6 bases). The CDR3 is 12 amino acids. Trimming stripped 5 bases from V and 8 bases from J, with 12 bases between. The CDR3 sequence is CASSPGHQGYTF. CDR3 nucleotides: TGTGCCAGCAGTCCGGGACACCAGGGCTACACCTTC.

This rearrangement joins TRBV2 to TRBJ2-3, with 7 bases matching TRBD1. After removal of 6 bases from V and 0 bases from J, the junction contained 3 bases not matched to a gene. The germline gives CDR1 SNHLY, CDR2 FYNNEI. CDR3 size: 14 residues. The CDR3 region has the DNA TGTGCCAGCAGGGACAGGCAAAGCACAGATACGCAGTATTTT. Amino acids: CASRDRQSTDTQYF.